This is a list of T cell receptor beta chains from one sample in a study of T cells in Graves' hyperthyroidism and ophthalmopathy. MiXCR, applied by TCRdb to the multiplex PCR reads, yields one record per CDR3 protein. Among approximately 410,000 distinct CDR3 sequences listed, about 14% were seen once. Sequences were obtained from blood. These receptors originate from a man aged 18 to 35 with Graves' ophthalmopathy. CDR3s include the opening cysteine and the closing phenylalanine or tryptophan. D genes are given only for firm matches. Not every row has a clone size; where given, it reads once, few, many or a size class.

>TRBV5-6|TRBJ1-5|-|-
TGTGCCAGCAGCTCTGGCAGGGTCAATCAGCCCCAGCATTTT
CASSSGRVNQPQHF
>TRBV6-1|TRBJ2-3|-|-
TGTGCCAGCAGATTCGAGGGACGCCGCACAGATACGCAGTATTTT
CASRFEGRRTDTQYF
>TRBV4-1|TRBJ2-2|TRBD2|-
TGCGCCAGCAGCCAAGGAGCTAGCGGGAGAGTGGACACCGGGGAGCTGTTTTTT
CASSQGASGRVDTGELFF
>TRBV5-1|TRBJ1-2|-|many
TGCGCCAGCAGCACTAGGACAGACTATGGCTACACCTTC
CASSTRTDYGYTF
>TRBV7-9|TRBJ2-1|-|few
TGTGCCGGCAGCTTACTTGTAGCGGAAACCTACAATGAGCAGTTCTTC
CAGSLLVAETYNEQFF
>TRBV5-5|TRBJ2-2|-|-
TGTGCCAGCAGTTTTGGAAGGAGCTATACGAACACCGGGGAGCTGTTTTTT
CASSFGRSYTNTGELFF
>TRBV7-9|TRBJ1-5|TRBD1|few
TGTGCCAGCAGCTCCCCCACAGGGGATCAGCCCCAGCATTTT
CASSSPTGDQPQHF
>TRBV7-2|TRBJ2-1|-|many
TGTGCCAGCAGCTTAGGAATGGTGGCAGGGGAGCAGTTCTTC
CASSLGMVAGEQFF
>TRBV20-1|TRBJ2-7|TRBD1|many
TGCAGTGCTAGGCTCTCAGGACAGGGTCCGTACGAGCAGTACTTC
CSARLSGQGPYEQYF
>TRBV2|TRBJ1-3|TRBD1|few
TGTGCCAGCACCCAGCAGGGGGTTGACTCTGGAAACACCATATATTTT
CASTQQGVDSGNTIYF
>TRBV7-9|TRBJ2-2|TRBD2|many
TGTGCCAGCAGCACACCAGCGGGGGTCACCGGGGAGCTGTTTTTT
CASSTPAGVTGELFF
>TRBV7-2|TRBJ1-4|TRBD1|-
TGTGCCAGCACGCGCCCCGGGACAGGAGATGAAAAACTGTTTTTT
CASTRPGTGDEKLFF
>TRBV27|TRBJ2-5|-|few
TGTGCCAGCAGTACATACAGGGTGGTTCCGGAGACCCAGTACTTC
CASSTYRVVPETQYF
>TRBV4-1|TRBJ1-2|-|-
TGCGCCAGCAGCCAAGTCTTACCCTCGGGGCTCAACACCTTC
CASSQVLPSGLNTF
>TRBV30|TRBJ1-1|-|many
TGTGCCTGGAGGAGGATCCTAGGCACTGAAGCTTTCTTT
CAWRRILGTEAFF
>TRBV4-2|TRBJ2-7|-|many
TGTGCCAGCAGCCAACAGGGCAGTACCTACGAGCAGTACTTC
CASSQQGSTYEQYF
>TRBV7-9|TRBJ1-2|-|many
TGTGCCAGCAGCTTAGGACAGGTTAACTATGGCTACACCTTC
CASSLGQVNYGYTF
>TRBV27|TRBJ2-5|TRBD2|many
TGTGCCAGCAGTTGGACTAGCGGGATGGGAGAGACCCAGTACTTC
CASSWTSGMGETQYF
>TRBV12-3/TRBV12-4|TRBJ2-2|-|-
TGTGCCAGCAAGCGCGAATCCGGGGAGCTGTTTTTT
CASKRESGELFF
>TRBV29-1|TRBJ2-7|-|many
TGCAGCGCCGGGGGCCTCGAGCAGTACTTC
CSAGGLEQYF
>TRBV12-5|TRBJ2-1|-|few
TGTGCTAGTGGTTTGGTCTCCGCCTACAATGAGCAGTTCTTC
CASGLVSAYNEQFF
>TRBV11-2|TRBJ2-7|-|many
TGTGCCAGCAGCTTAGGTAGGGGCGACGGGTACGAGCAGTACTTC
CASSLGRGDGYEQYF
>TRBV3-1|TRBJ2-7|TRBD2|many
TGTGCCAGCAGCCAAGAATTAAGGACTAGCGGGAGAGGCTACGAGCAGTACTTC
CASSQELRTSGRGYEQYF
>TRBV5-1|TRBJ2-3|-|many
TGTGCCAGCAGTCTCGCGGCTACAGATACGCAGTATTTT
CASSLAATDTQYF
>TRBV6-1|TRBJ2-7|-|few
TGTGCCAGCAGTCACGGGGACGGCCCCTACGAGCAGTACTTC
CASSHGDGPYEQYF
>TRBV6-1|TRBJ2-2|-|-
TGTGCCAGCAGTCCCCTCGACAATGCCGGGGAGCTGTTTTTT
CASSPLDNAGELFF
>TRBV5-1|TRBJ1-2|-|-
TGCGCCAGCAGCTTACAGCACTCGGGGGGCTACACCTTC
CASSLQHSGGYTF
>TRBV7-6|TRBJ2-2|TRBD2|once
TGTGCCAGCAGTTTCACCGGGACTAGCAGGAGGGCCTATACCGGGGAGCTGTTTTTT
CASSFTGTSRRAYTGELFF
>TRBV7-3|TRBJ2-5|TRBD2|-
TGTGCCAGCAGCTTAACGGTCGGGACGGGAGGTGAGACCCAGTACTTC
CASSLTVGTGGETQYF
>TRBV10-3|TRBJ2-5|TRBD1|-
TGTGCCACGGCGACAGGGATGGGAGAGACCCAGTACTTC
CATATGMGETQYF
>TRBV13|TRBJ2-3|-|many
TGTGCCAGCACCCCTAGCGATAGCACAGATACGCAGTATTTT
CASTPSDSTDTQYF
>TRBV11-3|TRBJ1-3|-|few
TGTGCCAGCAGCCCTAGCACGACTGAAGGAAACACCATATATTTT
CASSPSTTEGNTIYF
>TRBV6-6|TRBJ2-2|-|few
TGTGCCAGCAGTTACACGGGGGACGGCCTAGCCGGGGAGCTGTTTTTT
CASSYTGDGLAGELFF
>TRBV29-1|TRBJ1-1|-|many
TGCAGCGTTGTCGAGGGGTTATGGAACACTGAAGCTTTCTTT
CSVVEGLWNTEAFF
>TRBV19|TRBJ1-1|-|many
TGTGCCAGTAGCCTCGGACACTCTAACACTGAAGCTTTCTTT
CASSLGHSNTEAFF
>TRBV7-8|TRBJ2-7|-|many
TGTGCCAGCAGCTTAGACGGTGATCCTGAGGTGATCTACGAGCAGTACTTC
CASSLDGDPEVIYEQYF
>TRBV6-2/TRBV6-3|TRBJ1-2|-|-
TGTGCCAGCAGTTTCCAGGGGACCTATGGCTACACCTTC
CASSFQGTYGYTF
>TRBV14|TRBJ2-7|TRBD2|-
TGTGCCAGCAGCCGGACACTAGCGGGAGAGTACGAGCAGTACTTC
CASSRTLAGEYEQYF
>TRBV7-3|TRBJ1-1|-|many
TGTGCCAGCAGCTTTTCGGCCATGAACACTGAAGCTTTCTTT
CASSFSAMNTEAFF
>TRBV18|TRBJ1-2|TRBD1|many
TGTGCCAGCTCACCACAGGGACAGGTTATCACCTTC
CASSPQGQVITF
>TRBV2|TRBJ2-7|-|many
TGTGCCAGCAGTGAACTAGGTCGTGAGTTGGGGGAGCAGTACTTC
CASSELGRELGEQYF
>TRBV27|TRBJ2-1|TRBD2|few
TGTGCCAGCAGTCTTAGCGGGCGATACAATGAGCAGTTCTTC
CASSLSGRYNEQFF
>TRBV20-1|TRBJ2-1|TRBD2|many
TGCAGTGCTACACACGGGACTAGGGGGGTCGGTGAGCAGTTCTTC
CSATHGTRGVGEQFF
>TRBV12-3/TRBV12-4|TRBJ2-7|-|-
TGTGCCAGCAAACCCTTCTCCAGCGATAGGCCCTACGAGCAGTACTTC
CASKPFSSDRPYEQYF
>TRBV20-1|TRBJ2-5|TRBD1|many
TGCAGTGCATACAGACAGGGCGGAGAGACCCAGTACTTC
CSAYRQGGETQYF
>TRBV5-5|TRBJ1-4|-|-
TGTGCCAGCAGCCCAGGCGGGGCGGCAACTAATGAAAAACTGTTTTTT
CASSPGGAATNEKLFF
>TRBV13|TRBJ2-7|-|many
TGTGCCAGCAGCTTAGCCGGGCTGCCGGAGCGGTACTTC
CASSLAGLPERYF
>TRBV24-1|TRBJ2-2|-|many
TGTGCCACCAGTAGGGGACAGAACACCGGGGAGCTGTTTTTT
CATSRGQNTGELFF
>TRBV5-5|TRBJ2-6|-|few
TGTGCCAGCAGCTCGACCTCTGGGGCCAACGTCCTGACTTTC
CASSSTSGANVLTF
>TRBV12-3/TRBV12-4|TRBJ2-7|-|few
TGTGCCAGCAGTTTCTACGGCCACTACGAGCAGTACTTC
CASSFYGHYEQYF
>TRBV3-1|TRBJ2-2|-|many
TGTGCCAGCAGCCAATCCAGGGGTGGGGAGCTGTTTTTT
CASSQSRGGELFF
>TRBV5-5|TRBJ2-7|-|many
TGTGCCAGCAGCTTCCAGCGGTTCGCCTACGAGCAGTACTTC
CASSFQRFAYEQYF
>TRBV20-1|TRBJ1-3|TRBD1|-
TGCAGCGTTGAGGACAGGGGAACGGTAATGTCCATATATTTT
CSVEDRGTVMSIYF